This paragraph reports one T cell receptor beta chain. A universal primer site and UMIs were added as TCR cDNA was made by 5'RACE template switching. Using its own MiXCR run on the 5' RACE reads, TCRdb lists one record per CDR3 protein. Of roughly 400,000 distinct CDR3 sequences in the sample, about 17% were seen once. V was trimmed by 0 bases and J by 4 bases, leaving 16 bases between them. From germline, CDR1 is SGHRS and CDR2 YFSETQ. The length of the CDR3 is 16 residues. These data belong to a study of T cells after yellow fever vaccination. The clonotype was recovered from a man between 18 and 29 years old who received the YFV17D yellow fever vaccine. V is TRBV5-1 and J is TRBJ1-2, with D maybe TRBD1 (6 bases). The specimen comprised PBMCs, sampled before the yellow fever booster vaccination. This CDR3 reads CASSLDPGQLTYGYTF. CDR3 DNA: TGCGCCAGCAGCTTGGACCCCGGACAGCTTACCTATGGCTACACCTTC.